Listed below are T cell receptor beta chains from one sample, sequenced in a study of radiation and T cells in renal cell carcinoma. Profiling relied on immunoSEQ multiplex PCR, and the TCRdb table lists in-frame clones only, not all of them. The sample records around 99,000 clones, more than 65% being singletons. This specimen was blood, taken from a patient whose treatment included radiotherapy and nephrectomy. The source of these receptors is a man aged 55 to 70 with renal cell carcinoma. Both conserved end residues are part of each CDR3. The order of the fields is D gene, V gene, CDR3 length, clone size, J gene, CDR3 protein, CDR3 DNA. The D gene is left open where the match is weak. The size of a clone is reported for some rows only, either as once, few or many, or as a class for expanded clones.

NA	TRBV4-1	17	NA	TRBJ2-6	CASSSQTGWSGANVLTF	TGCGCCAGCAGCTCACAGACAGGCTGGTCTGGGGCCAACGTCCTGACTTTC
NA	TRBV10-3	17	NA	TRBJ2-3	CAISDSRVAAGTDTQYF	TGTGCCATCAGTGACTCCCGAGTAGCGGCCGGCACAGATACGCAGTATTTT
TRBD1	TRBV2	14	NA	TRBJ1-5	CASSFGQGPQPQHF	TGTGCCAGCAGCTTCGGACAGGGCCCTCAGCCCCAGCATTTT
TRBD1	TRBV5-1	13	NA	TRBJ1-4	CASSRTGGEKLFF	TGCGCCAGCAGCCGGACAGGTGGTGAAAAACTGTTTTTT
NA	TRBV27	13	NA	TRBJ1-1	CASRGTPNTEAFF	TGTGCCAGCAGAGGGACCCCGAACACTGAAGCTTTCTTT
TRBD1	TRBV7-9	15	NA	TRBJ2-1	CASSLPTGGYNEQFF	TGTGCCAGCAGCTTACCGACAGGGGGCTACAATGAGCAGTTCTTC
NA	TRBV4-2	15	NA	TRBJ2-5	CASSPRDEGEETQYF	TGTGCCAGCAGCCCCCGGGATGAGGGGGAGGAGACCCAGTACTTC
NA	TRBV11-3	16	NA	TRBJ2-1	CASSLRDGRGYNEQFF	TGTGCCAGCAGCTTAAGGGACGGGAGAGGCTACAATGAGCAGTTCTTC
NA	TRBV6-5	14	NA	TRBJ1-1	CASRDLVGYTEAFF	TGTGCCAGCAGGGATCTGGTGGGGTACACTGAAGCTTTCTTT
NA	TRBV5-6	16	NA	TRBJ2-7	CASSSRYGVTSYEQYF	TGTGCCAGCAGCTCCCGATACGGGGTAACCTCCTACGAGCAGTACTTC
NA	TRBV5-1	14	NA	TRBJ2-5	CASSRGSGRETQYF	TGCGCCAGCTCTAGGGGATCGGGGCGAGAGACCCAGTACTTC
NA	TRBV28	13	NA	TRBJ2-5	CASSLGQTGTQYF	TGTGCCAGCAGTTTAGGGCAGACGGGGACCCAGTACTTC
NA	TRBV9	15	NA	TRBJ1-1	CASSVSRDVNTEAFF	TGTGCCAGCAGCGTATCTCGGGACGTGAACACTGAAGCTTTCTTT
NA	TRBV7-9	13	few	TRBJ2-5	CASSLGFAETQYF	TGTGCCAGCAGCTTAGGGTTTGCAGAGACCCAGTACTTC
NA	TRBV18	16	NA	TRBJ1-3	CASSLSGRVSGNTIYF	TGTGCCAGCTCCCTGAGCGGAAGGGTCTCTGGAAACACCATATATTTT
NA	TRBV19	14	NA	TRBJ2-1	CASSIRGQDNEQFF	TGTGCCAGTAGTATACGGGGCCAGGACAATGAGCAGTTCTTC
TRBD1	TRBV15	13	NA	TRBJ2-7	CATRDSRSYEQYF	TGTGCCACCCGGGACAGTCGGTCCTACGAGCAGTACTTC
NA	TRBV15	14	NA	TRBJ1-1	CATSSFISPTEAFF	TGTGCCACCAGCAGTTTTATTAGCCCCACTGAAGCTTTCTTT
NA	TRBV18	14	NA	TRBJ1-2	CASSLAASEDGYTF	TGTGCCAGCTCCCTCGCGGCCAGCGAGGATGGGTACACCTTC
TRBD1	TRBV4-2	16	NA	TRBJ1-4	CASSRSRTGVEGKLFF	TGTGCCAGCAGCCGCAGCAGGACAGGGGTCGAGGGAAAACTGTTTTTT
TRBD1	TRBV7-2	15	NA	TRBJ2-7	CASSLRQGALYEQYF	TGTGCCAGCAGCTTAAGACAGGGGGCGCTGTACGAGCAGTACTTC
TRBD2	TRBV19	15	NA	TRBJ2-1	CASSAPGGPFDEQFF	TGTGCCAGTAGTGCCCCGGGAGGGCCGTTCGATGAGCAGTTCTTC
NA	TRBV11-2	15	NA	TRBJ2-7	CASSYPAWGSYEQYF	TGTGCCAGCAGCTATCCAGCTTGGGGCTCCTACGAGCAGTACTTC
TRBD2	TRBV4-2	16	NA	TRBJ2-3	CASSQDRAGTTDTQYF	TGTGCCAGCAGCCAAGATAGAGCGGGGACTACAGATACGCAGTATTTT
NA	TRBV2	14	NA	TRBJ2-3	CASSERGRTDTQYF	TGTGCCAGCAGTGAACGGGGACGCACAGATACGCAGTATTTT
TRBD1	TRBV7-8	16	NA	TRBJ2-7	CASSPPGTGGSYEQYF	TGTGCCAGCAGCCCCCCCGGGACAGGGGGCTCCTACGAGCAGTACTTC
NA	TRBV19	15	NA	TRBJ2-1	CASIPTAGAYNEQFF	TGTGCCAGTATTCCAACGGCTGGAGCCTACAATGAGCAGTTCTTC
NA	TRBV6-6	13	NA	TRBJ1-2	CASSYAERDGYTF	TGTGCCAGCAGTTACGCAGAAAGGGATGGCTACACCTTC
NA	TRBV5-1	14	NA	TRBJ2-7	CASSLGSARYEQYF	TGCGCCAGCAGCTTGGGATCAGCGCGATACGAGCAGTACTTC
NA	TRBV25-1	14	NA	TRBJ1-1	CASSVRGSGTEAFF	TGTGCCAGCAGTGTCCGGGGATCGGGCACTGAAGCTTTCTTT
NA	TRBV19	15	NA	TRBJ1-3	CASTDRASVGNTIYF	TGTGCCAGTACTGATCGGGCCAGCGTTGGAAACACCATATATTTT
TRBD2	TRBV9	16	NA	TRBJ2-3	CASSVVSGGPTDTQYF	TGTGCCAGCAGCGTAGTTAGCGGGGGGCCCACAGATACGCAGTATTTT
TRBD1	TRBV6-1	16	NA	TRBJ2-5	CASSELPGGAGETQYF	TGTGCCAGCAGTGAATTACCAGGGGGCGCGGGAGAGACCCAGTACTTC
NA	TRBV4-1	15	NA	TRBJ1-1	CASSQDRGRGTEAFF	TGCGCCAGCAGCCAAGATCGGGGGAGAGGGACTGAAGCTTTCTTT
TRBD2	TRBV4-3	20	NA	TRBJ2-3	CASSQDLMSGRALSTDTQYF	TGCGCCAGCAGCCAAGATCTCATGAGCGGGAGGGCCCTAAGCACAGATACGCAGTATTTT
NA	TRBV23-1	15	NA	TRBJ2-3	CASSQSSRGTDTQYF	TGCGCCAGCAGTCAATCTAGTCGGGGCACAGATACGCAGTATTTT
NA	TRBV25-1	14	NA	TRBJ2-1	CASSHSSSYNEQFF	TGTGCCAGCAGCCACTCTAGCTCCTACAATGAGCAGTTCTTC
NA	TRBV5-6	13	NA	TRBJ1-2	CASSLGRRDGYTF	TGTGCCAGCAGCTTGGGCAGAAGGGATGGCTACACCTTC
TRBD1	TRBV27	14	NA	TRBJ2-3	CASRVQGAADTQYF	TGTGCCAGCAGAGTACAGGGGGCCGCAGATACGCAGTATTTT
NA	TRBV27	13	NA	TRBJ2-5	CASSLVWEETQYF	TGTGCCAGCAGTTTGGTATGGGAAGAGACCCAGTACTTC
TRBD1	TRBV7-8	15	NA	TRBJ2-1	CASSLGTGGNNEQFF	TGTGCCAGCAGCTTAGGGACAGGGGGCAACAATGAGCAGTTCTTC
TRBD1	TRBV29-1	13	NA	TRBJ1-2	CSVTGGEDYGYTF	TGCAGCGTTACAGGGGGCGAGGACTATGGCTACACCTTC
TRBD1	TRBV6-4	15	NA	TRBJ2-7	CASTRGQGSFYEQYF	TGTGCCAGCACCCGTGGACAGGGCTCCTTCTACGAGCAGTACTTC
NA	TRBV19	12	once	TRBJ2-7	CASSITNAAPLF	TGTGCCAGTAGTATAACGAACGCCGCCCCTCTCTTC
TRBD1	TRBV10-3	15	NA	TRBJ1-4	CAISDAGGSPGKLFF	TGTGCCATCAGTGATGCAGGGGGCAGCCCCGGCAAACTGTTTTTT
TRBD2	TRBV10-3	15	NA	TRBJ2-3	CAIRGLAGEDAAQYF	TGTGCCATCCGGGGACTAGCGGGAGAGGATGCCGCGCAGTATTTT
NA	TRBV18	13	NA	TRBJ1-5	CASSPLEAQPQHF	TGTGCCAGCTCACCGTTGGAGGCTCAGCCCCAGCATTTT
NA	TRBV11-2	12	NA	TRBJ2-3	CASSWTQNTQYF	TGTGCCAGCAGCTGGACACAAAATACGCAGTATTTT
TRBD2	TRBV7-2	18	NA	TRBJ2-1	CASSLLRIAGGPGNEQFF	TGTGCCAGCAGCTTACTCAGAATAGCGGGAGGGCCGGGCAATGAGCAGTTCTTC
NA	TRBV28	15	NA	TRBJ1-1	CASTTVWERDTEAFF	TGTGCCAGCACCACCGTGTGGGAACGGGACACTGAAGCTTTCTTT
NA	TRBV27	13	NA	TRBJ2-7	CASSTKWGYEQYF	TGTGCCAGCAGTACAAAGTGGGGCTACGAGCAGTACTTC
NA	TRBV27	12	NA	TRBJ2-7	CASMNGPYEQYF	TGTGCCAGCATGAACGGGCCCTACGAGCAGTACTTC
NA	TRBV6-1	17	once	TRBJ2-7	CASSETLGGVLTYEQYF	TGTGCCAGCAGTGAAACCTTGGGGGGAGTGTTGACCTACGAGCAGTACTTC
TRBD1	TRBV7-2	15	NA	TRBJ2-2	CASSWTGGSTGELFF	TGTGCCAGCAGCTGGACAGGGGGTAGTACCGGGGAGCTGTTTTTT
NA	TRBV5-1	14	NA	TRBJ2-3	CASSLMSPTDTQYF	TGCGCCAGCAGCTTGATGAGTCCCACAGATACGCAGTATTTT
NA	TRBV5-1	15	NA	TRBJ1-1	CASLEGGTENTEAFF	TGCGCCAGCCTGGAGGGGGGTACAGAGAACACTGAAGCTTTCTTT
NA	TRBV5-6	17	NA	TRBJ2-3	CASSLDPLRWSPDTQYF	TGTGCCAGCAGCTTGGACCCTCTGAGGTGGTCCCCAGATACGCAGTATTTT
NA	TRBV11-3	15	NA	TRBJ1-5	CASTRTLRVSQPQHF	TGTGCCAGCACCAGAACCCTCAGGGTATCTCAGCCCCAGCATTTT
NA	TRBV6-6	11	NA	TRBJ2-5	CASSYRETQYF	TGTGCCAGCAGTTACCGAGAGACCCAGTACTTC
NA	TRBV5-1	15	NA	TRBJ2-1	CASSLDGDSYNEQFF	TGCGCCAGCAGCTTGGACGGAGACTCCTACAATGAGCAGTTCTTC